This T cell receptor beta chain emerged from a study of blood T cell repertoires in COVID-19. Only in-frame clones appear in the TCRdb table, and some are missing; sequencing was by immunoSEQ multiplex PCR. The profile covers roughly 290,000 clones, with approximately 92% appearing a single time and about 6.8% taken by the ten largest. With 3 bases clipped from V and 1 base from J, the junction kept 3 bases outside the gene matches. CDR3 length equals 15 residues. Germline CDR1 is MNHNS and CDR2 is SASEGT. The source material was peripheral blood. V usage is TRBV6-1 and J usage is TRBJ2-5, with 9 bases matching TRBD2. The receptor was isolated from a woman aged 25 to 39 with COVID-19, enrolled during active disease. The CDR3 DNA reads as TGTGCCAGCAGTGATGTAGCGGGAGCCCAAGAGACCCAGTACTTC. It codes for CASSDVAGAQETQYF.